This T cell receptor beta chain stems from a study of blood T cell repertoires in COVID-19. Participants spanned ages about 18 to 100 years and resided in fewer than 30 US areas. Categorization into cohorts depended on clinical history that participants reported. Donors of Cohort 3 who recovered were those that had two negative PCRs, clearance, or symptom resolution. Germline assignment: CDR1 LGHNA and CDR2 YNFKEQ. V lost 2 bases and J lost 4; bases outside the gene matches: 9. The CDR3 runs 16 residues. Data came from immunoSEQ multiplex PCR; TCRdb stores just in-frame clones and leaves some out. The sample consists of 300,000 to 400,000 clones, 75% to 90% of them appearing once.

The TCR comes from a man under 40 who had recovered from COVID-19. The sequencing input was PBMCs or T cells enriched from blood (not recorded which). The rearrangement joins TRBV4-2 to TRBJ2-7; 9 nucleotides line up with TRBD2. CDR3 sequence: CASSQLTSGGPYEQYF. The CDR3 region has the DNA TGTGCCAGCAGCCAATTGACTAGCGGTGGCCCGTACGAGCAGTACTTC.